This T cell receptor beta chain is from a study of human T cells and chemical hapten exposure. General study results and limits: The donor cohort had alopecia, so its immune response may not match that of healthy people.

This clonotype was counted ten times or more. The antigen remains unidentified. CDR3 size: 14 residues. Trimming took 7 bases from V and 10 from J, leaving 17 bases between them. One entry per CDR3 protein results from TCRdb running MiXCR on the RACE reads. The sample has about 340,000 distinct CDR3 sequences; about 7% are singletons. Indicated time point: patch test 1, 2 weeks after DPC sensitization. Treatment of the sample: therapeutic diphenylcyclopropenone sensitization with weekly scalp DPC. The source material was whole blood, sampled in connection with sensitization to the hapten diphenylcyclopropenone (DPC). The chain joins TRBV12-3 or TRBV12-4 to TRBJ1-6; D possibly corresponds to TRBD1 (6 bases). This clonotype was sampled from a woman aged 18-29 years with alopecia areata. Some clones in this sample may be carry-over from other donors' samples. CDR3 region: CASTSLGGSSPLHF. CDR3 sequence (DNA): TGTGCCAGCACCTCTCTGGGGGGCAGCTCACCCCTCCACTTT.